This T cell receptor beta chain comes out of a study of naive and memory T cell subsets. Study-wide points: From naive to CM, EM and EMRA, diversity decreased and Gini increased.

Two oligonucleotides, mixed equimolar, formed the beta constant-region primer covering TRBC1 and TRBC2. TCRdb re-analysed the UMI-ligation and nested PCR reads in MiXCR, keeping a single row per CDR3 protein. The sample has about 80,000 distinct CDR3 sequences, under 15% seen once; the top ten hold 0.9% to 0.95%. V lost 6 bases and J 3 bases, leaving 12 bases between the germline ends. Germline CDR1 is SQVTM and CDR2 is ANQGSEA. The CDR3 runs to 12 residues. Four subsets defined by CD45RA and CD27 were sorted after CD3, CD4, CD8 and live/dead staining. Comment on this clonotype: What it binds is not known.

The sample comprised central memory CD4+ T cells from blood. The receptor was isolated from a human donor in good health. The V and J genes are TRBV29-1 and TRBJ2-7, with D uncertain. Here the CDR3 DNA reads TGCAGCGTAAAAAAACAGAGCTACGAGCAGTACTTC. Translation gives CSVKKQSYEQYF.